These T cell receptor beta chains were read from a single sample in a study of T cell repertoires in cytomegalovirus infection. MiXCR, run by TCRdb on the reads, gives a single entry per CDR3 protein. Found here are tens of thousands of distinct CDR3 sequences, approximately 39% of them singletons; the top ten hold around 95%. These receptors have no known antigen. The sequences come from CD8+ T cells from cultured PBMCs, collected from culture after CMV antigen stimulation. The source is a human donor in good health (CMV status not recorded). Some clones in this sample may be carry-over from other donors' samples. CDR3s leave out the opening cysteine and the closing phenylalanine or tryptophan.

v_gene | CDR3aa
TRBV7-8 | ASSLPAGGGVSYNEQF
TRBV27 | ASRRLDGGGHYEQY
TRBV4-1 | ASSQGGPGASTDTQY
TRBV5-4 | ASSFERTGSYYGYT
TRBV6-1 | ASSMGPAAKNIQY
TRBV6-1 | ASSTQGGNEAF
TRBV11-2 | ASSLDLGLAEEAEY
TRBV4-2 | ASSQAGREAYNEQF
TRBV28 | ASSRRPQGPFYEQY
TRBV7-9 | ASSPSGGQGDYEQY